A selection of T cell receptor beta chains follows, all from one sample in a study of blood T cell repertoires in COVID-19. Sequenced by immunoSEQ multiplex PCR; TCRdb stores in-frame clones only, minus some. The sample lists fewer than 80,000 clones; 75% to 90% were seen once. Sequencing used peripheral blood. The source of these receptors is a woman between 45 and 65 years old with active COVID-19. CDR3s include the opening cysteine and the closing phenylalanine or tryptophan. Fields, in order: CDR3 DNA, CDR3 protein, V gene, clone size, D gene, J gene. D genes are given only for firm matches. The size entry is marked missing in some rows and otherwise reads once, few, many or a size class.

CDR3 DNA: TGCGCCAGCAGCAAGGGACTAGCGGGAGCTTACAATGAGCAGTTCTTC; CDR3 protein: CASSKGLAGAYNEQFF; V gene: TRBV5-1; clone size: -; D gene: TRBD2; J gene: TRBJ2-1
CDR3 DNA: TGTGCCAGCTGCCCGACCGGGAATAGCAATCAGCCCCAGCATTTT; CDR3 protein: CASCPTGNSNQPQHF; V gene: TRBV28; clone size: -; D gene: -; J gene: TRBJ1-5
CDR3 DNA: TGTGCCAGCAGTTTGACTAGCGGGATTGACGAGCAGTACTTC; CDR3 protein: CASSLTSGIDEQYF; V gene: TRBV27; clone size: few; D gene: TRBD2; J gene: TRBJ2-7
CDR3 DNA: TGTGCCAGCAGCCAGGGCAGGGGGCAAATGACCGGGGAGCTGTTTTTT; CDR3 protein: CASSQGRGQMTGELFF; V gene: TRBV3-1/TRBV3-2; clone size: -; D gene: TRBD1; J gene: TRBJ2-2
CDR3 DNA: TGTGCCAGCAGCCAAGAACTGGGACAGGGGAGGGAAAAACTGTTTTTT; CDR3 protein: CASSQELGQGREKLFF; V gene: TRBV3-1/TRBV3-2; clone size: -; D gene: TRBD1; J gene: TRBJ1-4
CDR3 DNA: TGTGCCAGCAGTTACGCGGGAGAACGGGTTGAGCAGTTCTTC; CDR3 protein: CASSYAGERVEQFF; V gene: TRBV6-6; clone size: -; D gene: TRBD2; J gene: TRBJ2-1
CDR3 DNA: TGTGCCAGCAGCCAAGGAATTGGAGGGAGTTTCAATGAGCAGTTCTTC; CDR3 protein: CASSQGIGGSFNEQFF; V gene: TRBV4-2; clone size: -; D gene: -; J gene: TRBJ2-1
CDR3 DNA: TGTGCCTGGAGTACCACAGGGACCCTCCACTTT; CDR3 protein: CAWSTTGTLHF; V gene: TRBV30; clone size: -; D gene: -; J gene: TRBJ1-6
CDR3 DNA: TGTGCCTGGACTTTGTACAGACAGGCCTATGGCTACACCTTC; CDR3 protein: CAWTLYRQAYGYTF; V gene: TRBV30; clone size: -; D gene: -; J gene: TRBJ1-2
CDR3 DNA: TGTGCCAGCACAACGGACATTTCCTCATTATCTCCTGAAGCTTTCTTT; CDR3 protein: CASTTDISSLSPEAFF; V gene: TRBV2; clone size: once; D gene: -; J gene: TRBJ1-1
CDR3 DNA: TGTGCCAGCATCGGGACTAGCGGGAGTTACGAGCAGTACTTC; CDR3 protein: CASIGTSGSYEQYF; V gene: TRBV2; clone size: -; D gene: TRBD2; J gene: TRBJ2-7
CDR3 DNA: TGTGCCAGCAGCTTGGGACAGGCCAGGGAAAAACTGTTTTTT; CDR3 protein: CASSLGQAREKLFF; V gene: TRBV11-2; clone size: -; D gene: TRBD1; J gene: TRBJ1-4
CDR3 DNA: TGTGCCAGCAGGAGGGGACAGGGGAGGGAAGCTTTCTTT; CDR3 protein: CASRRGQGREAFF; V gene: TRBV2; clone size: -; D gene: TRBD1; J gene: TRBJ1-1
CDR3 DNA: TGTGCCAGCAGCGCTAAGGTTAGGAGAGGAACTAGCGGGGAGACCCAGTACTTC; CDR3 protein: CASSAKVRRGTSGETQYF; V gene: TRBV5-8; clone size: once; D gene: TRBD2; J gene: TRBJ2-5